Listed below are T cell receptor beta chains from one sample, sequenced in a study of blood T cell repertoires in COVID-19. Clones were read by immunoSEQ multiplex PCR, and TCRdb kept only the in-frame ones, dropping some. The sample shows 250,000 to 300,000 clones, around 86% of them seen only once. The specimen was peripheral blood. Receptor source: a woman in her fifties or sixties with active or convalescent COVID-19. Both conserved end residues are part of each CDR3. Fields, in order: J gene, D gene, clone size, V gene, CDR3 DNA, CDR3 protein. The D gene is left open where the match is weak. Not all rows give a size; the values are once, few, many and, for expanded clones, a class.

J gene: TRBJ2-7
D gene: -
clone size: -
V gene: TRBV18
CDR3 DNA: TGTGCCAGCTCACCACCGAGCGGCTACGAGCAGTACTTC
CDR3 protein: CASSPPSGYEQYF

J gene: TRBJ2-1
D gene: TRBD2
clone size: -
V gene: TRBV7-3
CDR3 DNA: TGTGCCAGCAGCCCCCGGACTAGCGGGGGCGGGGAGCAGTTCTTC
CDR3 protein: CASSPRTSGGGEQFF

J gene: TRBJ1-5
D gene: -
clone size: -
V gene: TRBV7-8
CDR3 DNA: TGTGCCAGCAGTATTCAGGGTTATAGCAATCAGCCCCAGCATTTT
CDR3 protein: CASSIQGYSNQPQHF

J gene: TRBJ2-3
D gene: -
clone size: -
V gene: TRBV5-1
CDR3 DNA: TGCGCCAGCAGCTTCCAGGGTGGGGGCACAGATACGCAGTATTTT
CDR3 protein: CASSFQGGGTDTQYF

J gene: TRBJ2-7
D gene: -
clone size: few
V gene: TRBV11-2
CDR3 DNA: TGTGCCAGCAGCGTTCTTCGTTCCTACGAGCAGTACTTC
CDR3 protein: CASSVLRSYEQYF

J gene: TRBJ2-3
D gene: -
clone size: -
V gene: TRBV9
CDR3 DNA: TGTGCCAGCAGCGCGTCCACAGATACGCAGTATTTT
CDR3 protein: CASSASTDTQYF

J gene: TRBJ1-1
D gene: -
clone size: few
V gene: TRBV9
CDR3 DNA: TGTGCCAGCAGCGTTAGTACAGGGTCGGAAGCTTTCTTT
CDR3 protein: CASSVSTGSEAFF

J gene: TRBJ2-3
D gene: TRBD2
clone size: -
V gene: TRBV10-2
CDR3 DNA: TGCGCCAGCAGTGGAGCGGGGCCCTTAGATACGCAGTATTTT
CDR3 protein: CASSGAGPLDTQYF

J gene: TRBJ2-3
D gene: -
clone size: once
V gene: TRBV2
CDR3 DNA: TGTGCCAGCAGGGGGGGAGTCACAGATACGCAGTATTTT
CDR3 protein: CASRGGVTDTQYF

J gene: TRBJ2-7
D gene: TRBD1
clone size: -
V gene: TRBV6-2/TRBV6-3
CDR3 DNA: TGTGCCAGCAGTTACAGGATCCAGGGGGAGTACGAGCAGTACTTC
CDR3 protein: CASSYRIQGEYEQYF

J gene: TRBJ2-7
D gene: -
clone size: -
V gene: TRBV4-3
CDR3 DNA: TGCGCCAGCAGCCAAGGCTCGGGACAAACCTACGAGCAGTACTTC
CDR3 protein: CASSQGSGQTYEQYF

J gene: TRBJ1-2
D gene: -
clone size: -
V gene: TRBV7-8
CDR3 DNA: TGTGCCAGCATACCCCGAACAGGCGCAGGATATGGCTACACCTTC
CDR3 protein: CASIPRTGAGYGYTF

J gene: TRBJ1-4
D gene: -
clone size: -
V gene: TRBV21-1
CDR3 DNA: TGTGCCAGCAGCAAAATAGAGGGCGCGGGACCTTGGTTTTTT
CDR3 protein: CASSKIEGAGPWFF

J gene: TRBJ2-1
D gene: TRBD2
clone size: -
V gene: TRBV7-2
CDR3 DNA: TGTGCCAGCAGCCCCAGCAGCGGGGGGGCCAACGAGCAGTTCTTC
CDR3 protein: CASSPSSGGANEQFF

J gene: TRBJ1-1
D gene: -
clone size: -
V gene: TRBV13
CDR3 DNA: TGTGCCAGCAGCTTGGGACATAACACTGAAGCTTTCTTT
CDR3 protein: CASSLGHNTEAFF

J gene: TRBJ2-4
D gene: -
clone size: -
V gene: TRBV12-3/TRBV12-4
CDR3 DNA: TGTGCCAGCAGTTTGCGGGTCGGAAACATTCAGTACTTC
CDR3 protein: CASSLRVGNIQYF

J gene: TRBJ2-1
D gene: TRBD2
clone size: -
V gene: TRBV10-3
CDR3 DNA: TGTGCCATCAGTGAGTCGCTAGCGGGGGGGCTTTACAATGAGCAGTTCTTC
CDR3 protein: CAISESLAGGLYNEQFF

J gene: TRBJ2-5
D gene: -
clone size: -
V gene: TRBV3-1/TRBV3-2
CDR3 DNA: TGTGCCAGCAGCCAAGATCGGGTGGCGGACCAAGAGACCCAGTACTTC
CDR3 protein: CASSQDRVADQETQYF

J gene: TRBJ2-7
D gene: -
clone size: -
V gene: TRBV27
CDR3 DNA: TGTGCCAGCAGTTTATGGGGGGAGACCGGCTACGAGCAGTACTTC
CDR3 protein: CASSLWGETGYEQYF

J gene: TRBJ1-4
D gene: -
clone size: -
V gene: TRBV9
CDR3 DNA: TGTGCCAGCAGCAAGGCGGTGAATGAAAAACTGTTTTTT
CDR3 protein: CASSKAVNEKLFF

J gene: TRBJ1-2
D gene: -
clone size: -
V gene: TRBV4-1
CDR3 DNA: TGCGCCAGCAGCCAAGATGCAGGGGCTAACTATGGCTACACCTTC
CDR3 protein: CASSQDAGANYGYTF

J gene: TRBJ1-2
D gene: TRBD1
clone size: -
V gene: TRBV14
CDR3 DNA: TGTGCCAGCGGCCCGTGGACAGGGATGGGCTACACCTTC
CDR3 protein: CASGPWTGMGYTF

J gene: TRBJ2-4
D gene: -
clone size: -
V gene: TRBV5-6
CDR3 DNA: TGTGCCAGCAGCGACCACACAGCCGGGGAAGCCAAAAACATTCAGTACTTC
CDR3 protein: CASSDHTAGEAKNIQYF

J gene: TRBJ1-1
D gene: -
clone size: -
V gene: TRBV7-9
CDR3 DNA: TGTGCCAGCAGTCTACAGGGCCGTCGAACTGAAGCTTTCTTT
CDR3 protein: CASSLQGRRTEAFF

J gene: TRBJ2-1
D gene: TRBD2
clone size: -
V gene: TRBV5-1
CDR3 DNA: TGCGCCAGCAGCACCAGGACTAGCGGGGGGAATGAGCAGTTCTTC
CDR3 protein: CASSTRTSGGNEQFF

J gene: TRBJ2-3
D gene: TRBD2
clone size: -
V gene: TRBV6-4
CDR3 DNA: TGTGCCAGCAGTGATTCGGGGGGGGACACAGATACGCAGTATTTT
CDR3 protein: CASSDSGGDTDTQYF

J gene: TRBJ2-5
D gene: TRBD2
clone size: -
V gene: TRBV9
CDR3 DNA: TGTGCCAGCAGCGCCCTCCGACTAGCGGGGGGGCAAGAGACCCAGTACTTC
CDR3 protein: CASSALRLAGGQETQYF

J gene: TRBJ2-5
D gene: TRBD1
clone size: -
V gene: TRBV9
CDR3 DNA: TGTGCCAGCAGCGTAGGGGCCAGGGGGCAAGAGACCCAGTACTTC
CDR3 protein: CASSVGARGQETQYF

J gene: TRBJ2-5
D gene: TRBD2
clone size: -
V gene: TRBV10-3
CDR3 DNA: TGTGCCATCAGTCAAGAACGGGCGGGGGGGCCGTTGGAGACCCAGTACTTC
CDR3 protein: CAISQERAGGPLETQYF

J gene: TRBJ2-7
D gene: -
clone size: -
V gene: TRBV5-4
CDR3 DNA: TGTGCCAGCAGCTTCGGGTCCCCGATGTCTCTGGGCGAGCAGTACTTC
CDR3 protein: CASSFGSPMSLGEQYF

J gene: TRBJ1-2
D gene: TRBD1
clone size: -
V gene: TRBV7-9
CDR3 DNA: TGTGCCAGCACCGCTCCTCCGGGACAGGTAACGGATAACTATGGCTACACCTTC
CDR3 protein: CASTAPPGQVTDNYGYTF

J gene: TRBJ2-1
D gene: TRBD2
clone size: -
V gene: TRBV13
CDR3 DNA: TGTGCCAGCAGCCCCGTGGGCGGGGGGCCAGAGTACAATGAGCAGTTCTTC
CDR3 protein: CASSPVGGGPEYNEQFF

J gene: TRBJ1-1
D gene: TRBD1
clone size: -
V gene: TRBV20-1
CDR3 DNA: TGCAGGGGAACAGGGGTGGATGAAGCTTTCTTT
CDR3 protein: CRGTGVDEAFF

J gene: TRBJ2-3
D gene: TRBD2
clone size: -
V gene: TRBV4-1
CDR3 DNA: TGCGCCAGCAGCCAGGAGGCTTCAAGCGGGGGGCACCATACGCAGTATTTT
CDR3 protein: CASSQEASSGGHHTQYF

J gene: TRBJ1-1
D gene: -
clone size: once
V gene: TRBV6-6
CDR3 DNA: TGTGCCAGCAGTCTTATCGGGACAGAAGCTTTCTTT
CDR3 protein: CASSLIGTEAFF

J gene: TRBJ2-3
D gene: TRBD1
clone size: -
V gene: TRBV5-1
CDR3 DNA: TGCGCCAGCAGCTGGGGGACAGGGCCAGATACGCAGTATTTT
CDR3 protein: CASSWGTGPDTQYF

J gene: TRBJ2-1
D gene: -
clone size: -
V gene: TRBV3-1/TRBV3-2
CDR3 DNA: TGTGCCAGCAGCACCCAACCGGGACTCTTCAATGAGCAGTTCTTC
CDR3 protein: CASSTQPGLFNEQFF

J gene: TRBJ2-3
D gene: TRBD2
clone size: -
V gene: TRBV30
CDR3 DNA: TGTGCCTGGAGTAGTGAACTAGCGGGCACAGATACGCAGTATTTT
CDR3 protein: CAWSSELAGTDTQYF

J gene: TRBJ1-2
D gene: TRBD1
clone size: -
V gene: TRBV19
CDR3 DNA: TGTGCCAGTATTGACGGGACAGGGCCGCTGATTTATGGCTACACCTTC
CDR3 protein: CASIDGTGPLIYGYTF

J gene: TRBJ2-7
D gene: TRBD1
clone size: -
V gene: TRBV28
CDR3 DNA: TGTGCCAGCAGTTTAGGGGGACAGAGCTCCTACGAGCAGTACTTC
CDR3 protein: CASSLGGQSSYEQYF

J gene: TRBJ2-5
D gene: -
clone size: few
V gene: TRBV6-5
CDR3 DNA: TGTGCCAGCAGTTACTCAGGGGGGGCCGGGGAGACCCAGTACTTC
CDR3 protein: CASSYSGGAGETQYF

J gene: TRBJ1-2
D gene: -
clone size: -
V gene: TRBV15
CDR3 DNA: TGTGCCACCAGCAGAGACAGGTCTCACGGCTACACCTTC
CDR3 protein: CATSRDRSHGYTF

J gene: TRBJ1-6
D gene: -
clone size: -
V gene: TRBV27
CDR3 DNA: TGTGCCAGCAGGGCGGAAGAAGGCTACTATAATTCACCCCTCCACTTT
CDR3 protein: CASRAEEGYYNSPLHF

J gene: TRBJ2-2
D gene: TRBD2
clone size: -
V gene: TRBV5-4
CDR3 DNA: TGTGCCAGCAGCTTGTCTAGCGGGGGGCTGAACACCGGGGAGCTGTTTTTT
CDR3 protein: CASSLSSGGLNTGELFF

J gene: TRBJ1-4
D gene: -
clone size: -
V gene: TRBV5-6
CDR3 DNA: TGTGCCAGCAGGGGCCGATCTAATGAAAAACTGTTTTTT
CDR3 protein: CASRGRSNEKLFF

J gene: TRBJ1-5
D gene: -
clone size: -
V gene: TRBV27
CDR3 DNA: TGTGCCAGCAGTAGTACTGGCAATCAGCCCCAGCATTTT
CDR3 protein: CASSSTGNQPQHF

J gene: TRBJ1-2
D gene: TRBD1
clone size: -
V gene: TRBV19
CDR3 DNA: TGTGCCAGTAGTTCCGGACAGGGCGGCTATGGCTACACCTTC
CDR3 protein: CASSSGQGGYGYTF

J gene: TRBJ2-5
D gene: TRBD2
clone size: -
V gene: TRBV3-1/TRBV3-2
CDR3 DNA: TGTGCCAGCAGACTGACTAGCGGGGGGCGGGAGACCCAGTACTTC
CDR3 protein: CASRLTSGGRETQYF

J gene: TRBJ1-2
D gene: -
clone size: -
V gene: TRBV6-6
CDR3 DNA: TGTGCCAGCAGTTACCGGCAGGGTCACGGATATGGCTACACCTTC
CDR3 protein: CASSYRQGHGYGYTF

J gene: TRBJ1-1
D gene: TRBD1
clone size: once
V gene: TRBV19
CDR3 DNA: TGTGCCAGTAGGTATCCCGGGCAGGGGGCTGGCACTGAAGCTTTCTTT
CDR3 protein: CASRYPGQGAGTEAFF

J gene: TRBJ1-1
D gene: -
clone size: once
V gene: TRBV27
CDR3 DNA: TGTGCCAGCAACGTAGACAGACCTCTGAACACTGAAGCTTTCTTT
CDR3 protein: CASNVDRPLNTEAFF

J gene: TRBJ1-1
D gene: -
clone size: -
V gene: TRBV5-5
CDR3 DNA: TGTGCCAGCAGCTTGGGGGTAACTATGAACACTGAAGCTTTCTTT
CDR3 protein: CASSLGVTMNTEAFF

J gene: TRBJ2-7
D gene: TRBD2
clone size: -
V gene: TRBV5-1
CDR3 DNA: TGCGCCAGCAGCTTGGGACTAGCGGGGGACGAGCAGTACTTC
CDR3 protein: CASSLGLAGDEQYF

J gene: TRBJ2-3
D gene: -
clone size: -
V gene: TRBV5-4
CDR3 DNA: TGTGCCAGCAGCCTGTCCCCGGGACTTCCCCCAGATACGCAGTATTTT
CDR3 protein: CASSLSPGLPPDTQYF

J gene: TRBJ1-5
D gene: TRBD1
clone size: -
V gene: TRBV28
CDR3 DNA: TGTGCCAGCAGTGTCATAGGGGGGACAGGGGATCTCCAGAGCAATCAGCCCCAGCATTTT
CDR3 protein: CASSVIGGTGDLQSNQPQHF

J gene: TRBJ1-2
D gene: -
clone size: -
V gene: TRBV6-5
CDR3 DNA: TGTGCCAGTAGTCCGCGGGAGGGCGGCTACACCTTC
CDR3 protein: CASSPREGGYTF

J gene: TRBJ2-5
D gene: -
clone size: few
V gene: TRBV12-3/TRBV12-4
CDR3 DNA: TGTGCCAGCAGCGACAGTTACCAAGAGACCCAGTACTTC
CDR3 protein: CASSDSYQETQYF

J gene: TRBJ2-5
D gene: TRBD1
clone size: -
V gene: TRBV13
CDR3 DNA: TGTGCCAGCAGCTTAGGGACAGGGCAAGAGACCCAGTACTTC
CDR3 protein: CASSLGTGQETQYF